The 18 T cell receptor beta chains below come from one sample, sequenced in a study of OX40 agonist ivuxolimab in advanced cancers. Some clones are missing from TCRdb's copy, which holds only in-frame ones; the method was immunoSEQ multiplex PCR. Of around 74,000 clones listed, about nine tenths are singletons. The material was CD4+ or CD8+ T cells sorted from blood, obtained in a trial of the OX40 agonist ivuxolimab. These receptor sequences come from an adult with an advanced solid tumor such as melanoma, head and neck, liver or kidney cancer.

J is TRBJ1-1 and V is TRBV28; no clear D. This CDR3 comprises 10 residues. Germline-derived CDR1 and CDR2 are MDHEN and SYDVKM. CDR3 coding DNA: TGTGGAAATTTGAACACTGAAGCTTTCTTT. Translating it yields CGNLNTEAFF.

The chain couples TRBV7-6 to TRBJ2-7; a possible D gene is TRBD2 (5 bases). The CDR3 totals 14 residues. CDR1 SGHVS and CDR2 FNYEAQ come from the germline V gene. Trimming took 5 bases from V and 4 from J, leaving 15 bases between them. The CDR3 DNA sequence: TGTGCCAGCAGCCCGGGGTCCTTAGGGTACGAGCAGTACTTC. Protein: CASSPGSLGYEQYF.

The table lists this clone with a count of one. The V and J genes are TRBV19 and TRBJ2-5; 13 bases align to TRBD2. CDR1 LNHDA and CDR2 SQIVND come from the germline V gene (reference sequence). The V gene end was trimmed by 6 bases and the J gene end by 5 bases; junction bases not matched to a gene: 9. The CDR3 covers 16 residues. CDR3 region: CASSLGLAGRGETQYF. As DNA, the CDR3 is TGTGCCAGTAGCTTGGGACTAGCGGGAAGGGGGGAGACCCAGTACTTC.

The DNA for the CDR3 is TGTGCCAGCAGTTTGACGTTCGGAGGGACTGAAGCTTTCTTT. Protein product: CASSLTFGGTEAFF. This sequence joins TRBV2 and TRBJ1-1, with no clear D. CDR3 length: 14 amino acids. With 5 bases removed from V and 5 bases from J, the gap between germline ends came to 15 bases. The germline gives CDR1 SNHLY, CDR2 FYNNEI.

The chain joins TRBV6-5 to TRBJ1-1, with a weak D call TRBD1 (6 bases). CDR3 length: 14 residues. V dropped 7 bases and J dropped 4 bases, with 16 bases sitting between them. CDR1 is MNHEY, CDR2 SVGAGI, per germline. The CDR3 here is CASTLAPGATEAFF. The CDR3, as DNA: TGTGCCAGCACCCTGGCGCCGGGGGCCACTGAAGCTTTCTTT.

This chain connects TRBV25-1 to TRBJ2-5; TRBD1 matches at 7 bases. This CDR3 region has 15 residues. Germline V gene lookup returns CDR1 MGHDK and CDR2 SYGVNS. V shed 3 bases and J 4 bases; nucleotides not matched to a gene: 8. The CDR3 here is CASSDPTGFGETQYF. CDR3 nucleotides: TGTGCCAGCAGTGACCCGACAGGGTTTGGAGAGACCCAGTACTTC.

The gene calls are TRBV10-3 and TRBJ1-2, with 7 bases aligning to TRBD1. V lost 6 bases and J lost 4; bases outside the gene matches: 14. CDR1 and CDR2 from the germline V gene are ENHRY and SYGVKD. The CDR3 has 16 residues. The CDR3 spells CAISANPGQAGYGYTF. The CDR3 region has the DNA TGTGCCATCAGCGCCAACCCCGGACAGGCGGGCTATGGCTACACCTTC.

This rearrangement joins TRBV6-5 to TRBJ2-4, with 7 bases aligning to TRBD1. With 5 bases clipped from V and 1 base from J, the junction kept 2 bases outside the gene matches. CDR1 and CDR2 from the germline V gene are MNHEY and SVGAGI. The CDR3 runs to 14 residues. The CDR3 sequence: CASSKTGAKNIQYF. Written as DNA, the CDR3 is TGTGCCAGCAGTAAGACAGGGGCCAAAAACATTCAGTACTTC.

This clone was counted a single time. This chain joins TRBV28 and TRBJ1-5; no reliable D call. Germline CDR1 reads MDHEN; CDR2 reads SYDVKM. The CDR3 consists of 15 residues. V was trimmed by 4 bases and J by 1 base, leaving 11 bases between them. The CDR3 region is CASSSGYASNQPQHF. The CDR3 DNA follows: TGTGCCAGCAGTTCCGGGTATGCGAGCAATCAGCCCCAGCATTTT.

This clone has a count of ten or more. Other DNA sequences in the sample encode the same CDR3. The rearrangement joins TRBV9 to TRBJ1-1; D unresolved. V was cut by 0 bases and J by 1 base, with 7 bases left in between. The CDR3 has 14 residues. Germline CDR1 is SGDLS and CDR2 is YYNGEE. The CDR3 sequence is CASSVGGENTEAFF. The DNA of the CDR3 is TGTGCCAGCAGCGTAGGGGGAGAGAACACTGAAGCTTTCTTT.

This chain links TRBV28 with TRBJ1-5; D not certain. V gave up 6 bases and J gave up 4 bases, with 13 bases separating them. CDR1 MDHEN and CDR2 SYDVKM come from the germline V gene. The CDR3 consists of 14 residues. Written as DNA, the CDR3 is TGTGCCAGCAGCACTTGGGGAGGGAATCAGCCCCAGCATTTT. The encoded protein is CASSTWGGNQPQHF.

This clone has just one count. A read error may account for a junction end that differs from germline. The rearrangement joins TRBV7-2 to TRBJ1-1, with D tentatively TRBD1 (5 bases). The CDR3 extends over 14 amino acids. The germline CDR1 and CDR2 sequences are SGHTA and FQGNSA. CDR3 DNA sequence: TGTGCCAGCACCCCTTCCATAACCACGCTAAGGGGACTCTTT. Translating it yields CASTPSITTLRGLF.

In this sample, this clone turned up once. The V and J genes are TRBV5-5 and TRBJ1-5, with 7 bases that match TRBD1. Germline CDR1 is SGHKS and CDR2 is YYEKEE (reference sequence). V was pared by 4 bases and J by 8 bases, with 9 bases of the junction left unmatched. This CDR3 is built from 14 residues. The CDR3 here is CASSHGTVEKPQHF. The CDR3 bases are TGTGCCAGCAGCCATGGGACAGTAGAAAAGCCCCAGCATTTT.

V gene TRBV30 combines with J gene TRBJ1-3; 7 bases are a match to TRBD1. The CDR3 is 13 amino acids. Germline assignment: CDR1 GTSNPN and CDR2 SVGIG (reference sequence). V trimming: 5 bases; J trimming: 1 base; junction bases outside the gene matches: 2. CDR3 coding DNA: TGTGCCTGGGGACAGGTGTCTGGAAACACCATATATTTT. This translates into CAWGQVSGNTIYF.

The J gene is TRBJ1-1, the V gene TRBV5-4; D unresolved. The CDR3 consists of 17 residues. Germline loops: CDR1 SGHNT, CDR2 YYREEE (reference sequence). V was clipped by 1 base and J by 3 bases, with 19 bases between them. This CDR3 reads CASSLPPIMGEDTEAFF. CDR3 bases: TGTGCCAGCAGCTTGCCCCCAATTATGGGAGAGGACACTGAAGCTTTCTTT. Full variable domain (remainder filled in from reference TRBV5-4 and TRBJ1-1): ETGVTQSPTHLIKTRGQQVTLRCSSQSGHNTVSWYQQALGQGPQFIFQYYREEENGRGNFPPRFSGLQFPNYSSELNVNALELDDSALYLCASSLPPIMGEDTEAFFGQGTRLTVV.

J is TRBJ1-2 and V is TRBV28; 12 nucleotides agree with TRBD1. V shed 4 bases, J shed 8 bases, and the junction held 5 bases outside the gene matches. This CDR3 contains 14 residues. CDR1 is MDHEN, CDR2 SYDVKM, per germline. The CDR3 DNA reads as TGTGCCAGCAGTTGGGGGACAGGGGGCATGGGCTACACCTTC. This translates into CASSWGTGGMGYTF.

This sequence joins TRBV27 and TRBJ1-1; 8 bases agree with TRBD1. Germline trimming cut 2 bases from V and 0 bases from J; bases unmatched to any gene: 5. Germline V gives CDR1 MNHEY, CDR2 SMNVEV (reference sequence). CDR3 size: 16 residues. This CDR3 is CASSLTRGPMNTEAFF. DNA of the CDR3: TGTGCCAGCAGTTTAACCAGGGGGCCTATGAACACTGAAGCTTTCTTT.

The chain employs TRBV14 and TRBJ2-7, with 8 positions matching TRBD1. The germline CDR1 and CDR2 sequences are SGHDN and FVKESK. This CDR3 has 15 amino acids. V was pared by 3 bases and J by 0 bases, with 4 bases of the junction left unmatched. In DNA form, the CDR3 reads TGTGCCAGCAGCCATAGGACAGGGATCTCCTACGAGCAGTACTTC. It encodes CASSHRTGISYEQYF. The full variable domain, its missing parts supplied by reference TRBV14 and TRBJ2-7, is EAGVTQFPSHSVIEKGQTVTLRCDPISGHDNLYWYRRVMGKEIKFLLHFVKESKQDESGMPNNRFLAERTGGTYSTLKVQPAELEDSGVYFCASSHRTGISYEQYFGPGTRLTVT.